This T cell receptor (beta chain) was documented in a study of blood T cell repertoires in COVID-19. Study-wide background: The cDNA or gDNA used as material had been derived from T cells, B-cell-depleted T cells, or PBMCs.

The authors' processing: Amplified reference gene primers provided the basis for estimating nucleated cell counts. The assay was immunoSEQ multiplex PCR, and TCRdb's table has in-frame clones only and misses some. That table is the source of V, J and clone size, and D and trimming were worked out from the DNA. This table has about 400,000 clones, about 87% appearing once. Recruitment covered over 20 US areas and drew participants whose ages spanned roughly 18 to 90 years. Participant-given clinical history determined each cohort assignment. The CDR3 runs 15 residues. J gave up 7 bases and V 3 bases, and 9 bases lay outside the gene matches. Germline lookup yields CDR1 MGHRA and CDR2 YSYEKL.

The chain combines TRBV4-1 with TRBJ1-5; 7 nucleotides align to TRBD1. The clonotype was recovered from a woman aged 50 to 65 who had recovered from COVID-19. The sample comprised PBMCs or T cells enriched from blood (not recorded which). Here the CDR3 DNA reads TGCGCCAGCAGCCAGGGGCAGGGGGTGAGCCAGCCCCAGCATTTT. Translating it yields CASSQGQGVSQPQHF.